This TCR beta chain was found in a study of T cells after yellow fever vaccination. Findings and limits, study-wide: Contaminants from the bulk population, in the form of abundant clonotypes, could be found in FACS-sorted repertoires.

Making TCR cDNA involved 5'RACE template switching, which added UMIs and a universal primer site. TCRdb re-called the 5' RACE reads through MiXCR, storing one row per CDR3 protein. Counted here are almost 600,000 distinct CDR3 sequences, roughly 12% occurring once; the ten biggest clones make up over 12%. This clonotype was counted a few times. Its antigen is unknown. The CDR3 length is 19 residues. CDR1 and CDR2 (germline): LNHNV, YYDKDF (reference sequence). V was cut by 0 bases and J by 4 bases, with 23 bases left in between. The source is a man younger than 45 who received the YFV17D yellow fever vaccine. Sequences were derived from PBMCs, sampled on the day of the yellow fever booster vaccination. The rearrangement uses TRBV15 and TRBJ2-3, with D possibly TRBD1 on 5 matching bases. The CDR3: CATSRDHRPVSPGSDTQYF. The CDR3 DNA sequence: TGTGCCACCAGCAGAGATCATAGGCCCGTCTCACCAGGGTCAGATACGCAGTATTTT. The full variable domain, its missing parts supplied by reference TRBV15 and TRBJ2-3, is DAMVIQNPRYQVTQFGKPVTLSCSQTLNHNVMYWYQQKSSQAPKLLFHYYDKDFNNEADTPDNFQSRRPNTSFCFLDIRSPGLGDTAMYLCATSRDHRPVSPGSDTQYFGPGTRLTVL.